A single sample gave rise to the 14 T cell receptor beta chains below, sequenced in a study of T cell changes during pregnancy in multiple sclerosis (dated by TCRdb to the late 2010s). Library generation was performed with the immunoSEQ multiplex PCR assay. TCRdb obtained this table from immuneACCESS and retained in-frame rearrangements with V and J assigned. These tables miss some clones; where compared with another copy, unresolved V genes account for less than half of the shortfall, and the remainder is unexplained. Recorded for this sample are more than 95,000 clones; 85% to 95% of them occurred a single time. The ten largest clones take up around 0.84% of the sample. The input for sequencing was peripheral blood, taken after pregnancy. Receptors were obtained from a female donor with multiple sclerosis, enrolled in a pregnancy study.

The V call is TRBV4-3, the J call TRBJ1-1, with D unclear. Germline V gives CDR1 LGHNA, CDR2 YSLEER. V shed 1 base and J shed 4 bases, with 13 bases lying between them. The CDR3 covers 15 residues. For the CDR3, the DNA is TGCGCCAGCAGCCAAGCGTCGGCGGCGAGCACTGAAGCTTTCTTT. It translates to CASSQASAASTEAFF.

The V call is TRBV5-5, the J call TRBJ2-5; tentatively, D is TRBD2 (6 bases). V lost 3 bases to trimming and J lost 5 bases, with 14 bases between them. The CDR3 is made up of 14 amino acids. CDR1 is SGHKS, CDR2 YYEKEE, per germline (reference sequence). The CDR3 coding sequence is TGTGCCAGCAGCTCGGGGACTCAATGGGAGACCCAGTACTTC. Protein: CASSSGTQWETQYF.

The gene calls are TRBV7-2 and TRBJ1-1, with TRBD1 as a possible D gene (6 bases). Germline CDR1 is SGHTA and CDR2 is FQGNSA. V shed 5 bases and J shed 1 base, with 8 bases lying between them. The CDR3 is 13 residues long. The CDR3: CASSRQENTEAFF. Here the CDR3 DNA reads TGTGCCAGCAGCCGACAGGAGAACACTGAAGCTTTCTTT.

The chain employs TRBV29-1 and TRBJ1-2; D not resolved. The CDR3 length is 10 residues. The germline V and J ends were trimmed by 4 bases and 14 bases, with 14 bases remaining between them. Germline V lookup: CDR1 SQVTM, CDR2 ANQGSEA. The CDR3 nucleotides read TGCAGCGTTGGAGGGTTGGATAGTACCTTC. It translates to CSVGGLDSTF. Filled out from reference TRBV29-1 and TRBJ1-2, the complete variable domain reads SAVISQKPSRDICQRGTSLTIQCQVDSQVTMMFWYRQQPGQSLTLIATANQGSEATYESGFVIDKFPISRPNLTFSTLTVSNMSPEDSSIYLCSVGGLDSTFGSGTRLTVV.

The CDR3 protein is CASSPGGKEETQYF. The CDR3 nucleotides are TGTGCCAGCAGTCCCGGGGGAAAAGAAGAGACCCAGTACTTC. This chain uses TRBV28 with TRBJ2-5; TRBD2 is a possible D gene (6 bases). Germline V lookup: CDR1 MDHEN, CDR2 SYDVKM. This CDR3 has 14 amino acids. V dropped 5 bases and J dropped 3 bases, with 13 bases sitting between them.

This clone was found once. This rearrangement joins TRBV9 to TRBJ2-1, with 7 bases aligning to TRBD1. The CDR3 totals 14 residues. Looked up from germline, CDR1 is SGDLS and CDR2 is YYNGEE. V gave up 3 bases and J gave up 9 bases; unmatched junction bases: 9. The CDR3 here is CASSARTGRGEQFF. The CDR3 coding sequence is TGTGCCAGCAGCGCCAGGACAGGACGGGGTGAGCAGTTCTTC.

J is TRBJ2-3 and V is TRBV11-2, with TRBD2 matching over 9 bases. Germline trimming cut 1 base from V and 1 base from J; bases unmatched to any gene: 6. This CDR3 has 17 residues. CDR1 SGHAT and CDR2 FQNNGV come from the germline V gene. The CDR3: CASSLATSGIRTDTQYF. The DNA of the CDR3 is TGTGCCAGCAGCTTAGCGACTAGCGGTATCCGCACAGATACGCAGTATTTT.

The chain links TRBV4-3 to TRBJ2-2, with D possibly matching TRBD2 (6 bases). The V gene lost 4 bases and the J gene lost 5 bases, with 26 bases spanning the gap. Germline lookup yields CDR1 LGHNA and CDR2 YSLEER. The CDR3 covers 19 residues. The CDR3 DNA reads TGCGCCAGCAGCCTCTTCAGCCCAACTAGCCTCGGAGGAACCGGGGAGCTGTTTTTT. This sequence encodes CASSLFSPTSLGGTGELFF.

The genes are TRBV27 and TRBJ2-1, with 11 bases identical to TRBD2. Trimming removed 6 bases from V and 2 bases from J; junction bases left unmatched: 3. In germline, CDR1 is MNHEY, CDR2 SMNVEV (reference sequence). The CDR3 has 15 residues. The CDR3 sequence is CASRISGGAYNEQFF. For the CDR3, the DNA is TGTGCCAGCAGGATTAGCGGGGGGGCCTACAATGAGCAGTTCTTC.

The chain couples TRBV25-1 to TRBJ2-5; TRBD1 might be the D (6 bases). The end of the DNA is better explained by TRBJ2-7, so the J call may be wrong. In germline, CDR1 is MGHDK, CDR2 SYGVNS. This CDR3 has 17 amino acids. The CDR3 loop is CASSEHRDTDVSYEQYF. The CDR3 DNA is TGTGCCAGCAGTGAACACCGGGACACCGACGTCTCCTACGAGCAGTACTTC.

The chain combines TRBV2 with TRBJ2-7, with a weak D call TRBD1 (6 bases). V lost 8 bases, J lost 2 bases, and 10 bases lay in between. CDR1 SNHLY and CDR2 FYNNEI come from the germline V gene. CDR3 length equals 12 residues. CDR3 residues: CASDPGAYEQYF. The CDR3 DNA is TGTGCCAGCGACCCAGGGGCCTACGAGCAGTACTTC.

CDR3 coding DNA: TGCGCCAGCAGCCCTGGGACTTCGGCAGATACGCAGTATTTT. Translating it yields CASSPGTSADTQYF. The rearrangement links TRBV5-1 to TRBJ2-3; D is possibly TRBD2 (6 bases). CDR3 length: 14 residues. CDR1 SGHRS and CDR2 YFSETQ come from the germline V gene. Trimming removed 4 bases at V and 4 bases at J, with 13 bases between.

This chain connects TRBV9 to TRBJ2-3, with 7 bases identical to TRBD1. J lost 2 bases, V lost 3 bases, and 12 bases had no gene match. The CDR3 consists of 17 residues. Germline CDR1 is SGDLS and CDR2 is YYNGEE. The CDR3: CASSAAKGQPITDTQYF. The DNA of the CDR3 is TGTGCCAGCAGCGCCGCCAAGGGACAGCCGATCACAGATACGCAGTATTTT.

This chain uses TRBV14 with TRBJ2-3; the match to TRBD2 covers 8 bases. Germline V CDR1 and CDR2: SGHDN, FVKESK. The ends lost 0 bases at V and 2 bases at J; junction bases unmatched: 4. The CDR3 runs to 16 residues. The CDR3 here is CASSQELAGHTDTQYF. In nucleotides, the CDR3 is TGTGCCAGCAGCCAAGAGCTAGCGGGTCACACAGATACGCAGTATTTT. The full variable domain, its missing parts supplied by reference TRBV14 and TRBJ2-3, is EAGVTQFPSHSVIEKGQTVTLRCDPISGHDNLYWYRRVMGKEIKFLLHFVKESKQDESGMPNNRFLAERTGGTYSTLKVQPAELEDSGVYFCASSQELAGHTDTQYFGPGTRLTVL.